The next 9 T cell receptor beta chains were all read from a single sample in a study of blood T cell repertoires in COVID-19. Method: immunoSEQ multiplex PCR; TCRdb's copy keeps in-frame clones and lacks some. The sample carries some 250,000 clones, 75% to 90% recorded once. The sample was peripheral blood. The receptor source for this set is a man between 35 and 55 years old with acute or convalescent COVID-19.

This chain joins TRBV4-2 and TRBJ2-1; 14 bases align to TRBD2. The CDR3 is made up of 17 amino acids. The ends lost 0 bases at V and 8 bases at J; junction bases unmatched: 6. Germline values: CDR1 LGHNA, CDR2 YNFKEQ. CDR3 sequence (DNA): TGTGCCAGCAGCCAAGAACAGGGACTAGCGGGAGTCTATGAGCAGTTCTTC. It yields the protein CASSQEQGLAGVYEQFF.

The chain joins TRBV4-1 to TRBJ2-7; the match to TRBD2 covers 8 bases. Trimming at V came to 3 bases and at J to 6 bases, leaving 7 bases not matched to a gene. The CDR3 runs to 14 residues. Germline V gene sequence: CDR1 MGHRA, CDR2 YSYEKL. DNA of the CDR3: TGCGCCAGCAGCCACCCCCTACGGGAGGGCGAGCAGTACTTC. It translates to CASSHPLREGEQYF.

The chain joins TRBV24-1 to TRBJ2-2; D is uncertain. Between the trimmed V and J ends, which lost 2 bases and 1 base, there was a span of 10 bases. The length of the CDR3 is 16 residues. Germline V gene sequence: CDR1 KGHDR, CDR2 SFDVKD. The chain's CDR3 is CATSDSWAGNTGELFF. The CDR3 region has the DNA TGTGCCACCAGTGATTCGTGGGCAGGGAACACCGGGGAGCTGTTTTTT.

In this sample, this clone turned up once. The rearrangement uses TRBV6-5 and TRBJ1-1; D unresolved. V lost 7 bases and J 5 bases, leaving 17 bases between the germline ends. This CDR3 has 14 amino acids. Per germline, CDR1 MNHEY and CDR2 SVGAGI. CDR3 loop: CASKISREVTEAFF. CDR3 DNA: TGTGCCAGCAAAATTAGCCGGGAGGTTACTGAAGCTTTCTTT.

The chain couples TRBV9 to TRBJ2-3; D unclear. V lost 1 base to trimming and J lost 4 bases, with 10 bases between them. This CDR3 is built from 14 residues. The germline V gene encodes CDR1 SGDLS and CDR2 YYNGEE. CDR3 nucleotides: TGTGCCAGCAGCGTACAGGCAGGCCCAGATACGCAGTATTTT. Its translation: CASSVQAGPDTQYF.

The rearrangement links TRBV19 to TRBJ2-6; 8 bases agree with TRBD1. V shed 1 base and J 0 bases; nucleotides not matched to a gene: 5. The CDR3 is made up of 18 amino acids. The germline V gene encodes CDR1 LNHDA and CDR2 SQIVND (reference sequence). In DNA form, the CDR3 reads TGTGCCAGTAGTATAGTTCGGGGGACAGGCTCTGGGGCCAACGTCCTGACTTTC. This encodes CASSIVRGTGSGANVLTF.

The CDR3, as DNA: TGTGCCAGCAGCCCTCGACAGGGGCCCTACGAGCAGTACTTC. It translates to CASSPRQGPYEQYF. This chain joins TRBV4-2 and TRBJ2-7, with 8 bases fitting TRBD1. The CDR3 has 14 amino acids. With V trimmed by 4 bases and J by 2 bases, 4 bases remained unmatched. In germline, CDR1 is LGHNA, CDR2 YNFKEQ.

This clone was detected once. The chain carries TRBV18 and TRBJ1-4, with D perhaps matching TRBD1 (6 bases). V lost 3 bases and J lost 2, with 16 bases in between. Germline CDR1 reads KGHSH; CDR2 reads LQKENI. The CDR3 spans 17 residues. The chain's CDR3 is CASSPNRVGSTNEKLFF. The CDR3 bases are TGTGCCAGCTCACCGAACAGGGTGGGATCCACTAATGAAAAACTGTTTTTT.

This clone was recorded once. V usage is TRBV5-1 and J usage is TRBJ2-2; D uncertain. CDR1 SGHRS and CDR2 YFSETQ come from the germline V gene. Trimming cost V 2 bases and J 1 base, with 12 bases left between them. This CDR3 is 16 amino acids long. CDR3 DNA sequence: TGCGCCAGCAGCTTAGCCCCTACAGAGAACACCGGGGAGCTGTTTTTT. It is translated as CASSLAPTENTGELFF.